This is a list of T cell receptor beta chains from one sample in a study of blood T cell repertoires in COVID-19. This table comes from immunoSEQ multiplex PCR, and its TCRdb copy is limited to in-frame clones, with some not included. The table shows some 130,000 clones, with almost 85% occurring only once. Sequencing was done on a sample of peripheral blood. These receptors all stem from a human donor in a cohort sampled during active COVID-19. CDR3s include the opening cysteine and the closing phenylalanine or tryptophan. A D gene is named only where the DNA matches it firmly.

J | V | D | CDR3 | DNA
TRBJ2-3 | TRBV29-1 | TRBD1 | CSALTGGTDTQYF | TGCAGCGCCTTAACAGGGGGCACAGATACGCAGTATTTT
TRBJ2-1 | TRBV7-8 | TRBD2 | CASSLGVRTSNEQFF | TGTGCCAGCAGCTTAGGGGTCCGGACTAGCAATGAGCAGTTCTTC
TRBJ1-1 | TRBV19 | TRBD1 | CASSMDRATEAFF | TGTGCCAGTAGTATGGACAGGGCCACTGAAGCTTTCTTT
TRBJ1-2 | TRBV12-5 | TRBD1 | CASGLVPIPGTGGIF | TGTGCTAGTGGTTTGGTACCGATACCCGGGACAGGGGGAATCTTC
TRBJ1-4 | TRBV11-3 | - | CARTPGGGDEKLFF | TGTGCCAGGACCCCGGGGGGAGGGGATGAAAAACTGTTTTTT
TRBJ2-7 | TRBV19 | TRBD2 | CASSIATSGTLSYEQYF | TGTGCCAGTAGTATAGCCACTAGCGGCACCCTCTCCTACGAGCAGTACTTC
TRBJ1-4 | TRBV15 | - | CATSRDGGNEKLFF | TGTGCCACCAGCAGAGATGGGGGGAATGAAAAACTGTTTTTT
TRBJ2-2 | TRBV7-9 | TRBD2 | CASSKTSGTGELFF | TGTGCCAGCAGCAAGACTAGCGGCACCGGGGAGCTGTTTTTT
TRBJ1-2 | TRBV5-6 | - | CASSWDNSNYGYTF | TGTGCCAGCAGCTGGGACAACTCTAACTATGGCTACACCTTC
TRBJ2-5 | TRBV10-2 | TRBD1 | CASPRGQGGSQETQYF | TGCGCCAGCCCACGGGGACAGGGAGGTTCCCAAGAGACCCAGTACTTC